This T cell receptor beta chain emerged from a study of T-cell memory formation after mild COVID-19. For the study at large: Largely donor-specific TCR clusters were found. Broader study findings: Researchers report contracting CD4+ clones mostly in CM and EM, with CD8+ clones in EMRA. Memory from before infection featured some responding clones, which suggests cross-reactive memory joined. A second wave expanding day 15 to 37 was CD4+-biased; contracting clones were balanced.

Worth noting for this clonotype: Antigen: not known.

CDR3 length equals 14 residues. Germline values: CDR1 MNHEY, CDR2 SVGAGI. V was clipped by 6 bases and J by 4 bases; unmatched bases: 4. TCRdb re-derived calls from the 5' RACE reads in MiXCR, one entry per CDR3 protein. The data hold about 560,000 distinct CDR3 sequences, with under 20% observed a single time. This clonotype was sampled from an adult woman who had mild COVID-19 (a few samples of this study predate the infection). Cell type and time point are not known. The sample consisted of PBMCs or a T cell subset sorted from them (not recorded which). V gene TRBV6-5 combines with J gene TRBJ2-7; 12 nucleotides match TRBD2. The CDR3 nucleotides are TGTGCCAGCAGGTACACTAGCGGGGGGTACGAGCAGTACTTC. It is translated as CASRYTSGGYEQYF.